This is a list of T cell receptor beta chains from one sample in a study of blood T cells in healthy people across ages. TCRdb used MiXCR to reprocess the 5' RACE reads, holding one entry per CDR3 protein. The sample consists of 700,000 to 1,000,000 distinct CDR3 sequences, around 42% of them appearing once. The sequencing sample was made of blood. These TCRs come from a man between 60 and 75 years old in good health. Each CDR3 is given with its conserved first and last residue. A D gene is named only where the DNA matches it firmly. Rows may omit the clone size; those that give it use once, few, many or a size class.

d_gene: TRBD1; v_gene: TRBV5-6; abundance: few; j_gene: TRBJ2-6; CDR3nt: TGTGCCAGCAGTAGACAGGGGACTGGGGCCAACGTCCTGACTTTC; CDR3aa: CASSRQGTGANVLTF
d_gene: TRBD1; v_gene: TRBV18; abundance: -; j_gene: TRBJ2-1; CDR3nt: TGTGCCAGCTCACCGGACAGGGCGGTTGAGCAGTTCTTC; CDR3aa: CASSPDRAVEQFF
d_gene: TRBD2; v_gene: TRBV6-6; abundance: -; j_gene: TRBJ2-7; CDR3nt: TGTGCCAGCAGCAGATCCGGGACTAGCGGCTCCTACGAGCAGTACTTC; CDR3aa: CASSRSGTSGSYEQYF
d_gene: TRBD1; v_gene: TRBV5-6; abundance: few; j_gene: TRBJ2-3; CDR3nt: TGTGCCAGCAGCTTGGGGGGGTCAGGGGGCAGCGATACGCAGTATTTT; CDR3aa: CASSLGGSGGSDTQYF
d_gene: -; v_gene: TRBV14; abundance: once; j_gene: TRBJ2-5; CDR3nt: TGTGCCAGCAGCAAAGAATCTATTGTTAGGCAGACCGAAGAGACCCAGTACTTC; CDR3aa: CASSKESIVRQTEETQYF
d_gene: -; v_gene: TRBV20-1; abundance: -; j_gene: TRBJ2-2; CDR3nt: TGCAGTGCTAGAGTGGGGGGGGCCATTACGGCCGGGGAGCTGTTTTTT; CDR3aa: CSARVGGAITAGELFF
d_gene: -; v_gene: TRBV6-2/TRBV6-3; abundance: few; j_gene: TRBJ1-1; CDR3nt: TGTGCCAGCAGTTTAGGGAGAACCACTGAAGCTTTCTTT; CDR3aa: CASSLGRTTEAFF
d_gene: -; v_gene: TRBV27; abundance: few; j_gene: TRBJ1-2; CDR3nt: TGTGCCAGCAGTTTATATCGGGGATCTAACTATGGCTACACCTTC; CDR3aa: CASSLYRGSNYGYTF
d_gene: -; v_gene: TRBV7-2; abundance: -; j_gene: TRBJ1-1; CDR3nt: TGTGCCAGCAGCGCATTCATGAACACTGAAGCTTTCTTT; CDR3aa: CASSAFMNTEAFF
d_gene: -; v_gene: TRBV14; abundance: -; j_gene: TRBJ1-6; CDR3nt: TGTGCCGGCAGCCAAGCAATATCGAGCCCCCTCCACTTT; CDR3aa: CAGSQAISSPLHF
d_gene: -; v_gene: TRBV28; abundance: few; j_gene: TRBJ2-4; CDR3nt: TGTGCCAGCAGTACCATAAGAGGGGTAGCCAAAAACATTCAGTACTTC; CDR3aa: CASSTIRGVAKNIQYF
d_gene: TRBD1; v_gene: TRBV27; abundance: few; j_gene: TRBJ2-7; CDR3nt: TGTGCCAGCAGTTTAATGGGACAGGGCTACGAGCAGTACTTC; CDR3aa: CASSLMGQGYEQYF
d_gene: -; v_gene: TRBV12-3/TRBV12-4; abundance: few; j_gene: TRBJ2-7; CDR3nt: TGTGCCAGCAGTTTATGGGGTCTCGAGCAGTACTTC; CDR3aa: CASSLWGLEQYF
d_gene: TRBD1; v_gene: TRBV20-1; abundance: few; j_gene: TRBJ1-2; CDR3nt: TGCAGTGCGTACGACAGGGGAGGTTATGGCTACACCTTC; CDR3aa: CSAYDRGGYGYTF
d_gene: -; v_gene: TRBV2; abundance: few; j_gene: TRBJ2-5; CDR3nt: TGTGCCAGCAGGGCAACAGGGACTCAAGAGACCCAGTACTTC; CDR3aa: CASRATGTQETQYF
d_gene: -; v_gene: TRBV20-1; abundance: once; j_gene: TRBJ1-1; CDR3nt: TGCAGTGCTGACCCCAACCGGAGACTCAGTAATGAAGCTTTCTTT; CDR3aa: CSADPNRRLSNEAFF
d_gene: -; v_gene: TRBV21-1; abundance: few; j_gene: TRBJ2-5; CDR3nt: TGTGCCAGCAGCAAAGGAGGTCTGACCGGCCCCCGTCAAGAGACCCAGTACTTC; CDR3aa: CASSKGGLTGPRQETQYF
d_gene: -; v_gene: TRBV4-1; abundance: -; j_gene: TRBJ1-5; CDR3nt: TGCGCCAGCAGCCACCCCAGCAATCAGCCCCAGCATTTT; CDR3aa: CASSHPSNQPQHF
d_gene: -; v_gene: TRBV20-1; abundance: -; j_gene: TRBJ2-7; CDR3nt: TGCAGTGCTTCCGACCTCAATGAGCAGTACTTC; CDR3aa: CSASDLNEQYF
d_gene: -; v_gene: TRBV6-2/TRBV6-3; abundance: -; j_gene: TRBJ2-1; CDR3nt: TGTGCCAGCCTTCGGGACATCTCCTACAATGAGCAGTTCTTC; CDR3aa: CASLRDISYNEQFF
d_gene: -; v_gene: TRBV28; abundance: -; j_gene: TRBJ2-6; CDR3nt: TGTGCCAGCAGTCCTCTATTACTTCAGACAGCTGGGGCCAACGTCCTGACTTTC; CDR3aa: CASSPLLLQTAGANVLTF
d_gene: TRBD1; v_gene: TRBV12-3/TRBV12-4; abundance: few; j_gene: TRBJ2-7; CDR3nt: TGTGCCAGCAGTTTATCGGGACAGGGATACTCCTACGAGCAGTACTTC; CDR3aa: CASSLSGQGYSYEQYF
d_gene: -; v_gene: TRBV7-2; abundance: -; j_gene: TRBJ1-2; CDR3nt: TGTGCCAGCAGCTCTACGCGTGGTCCCTACTATGGCTACACCTTC; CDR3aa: CASSSTRGPYYGYTF
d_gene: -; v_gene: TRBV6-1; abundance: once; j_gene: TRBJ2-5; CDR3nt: TGTGCCAGCAAGACCCTGGGAGAGACCCGGTACTTC; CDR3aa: CASKTLGETRYF
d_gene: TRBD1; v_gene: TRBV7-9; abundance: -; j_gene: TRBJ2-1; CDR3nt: TGCGCCAGCAGCTTAGGGACAGAGGTGACCCGCAATGAGCAGTTCTTC; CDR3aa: CASSLGTEVTRNEQFF
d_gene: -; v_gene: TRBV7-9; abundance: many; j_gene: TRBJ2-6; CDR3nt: TGTGCCAGCAGCTTATCTTTTGGCAGGGGTTCAGGGTCTGGGGCCAACGTCCTGACTTTC; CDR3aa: CASSLSFGRGSGSGANVLTF
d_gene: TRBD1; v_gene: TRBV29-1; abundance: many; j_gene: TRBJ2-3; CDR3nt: TGCAGCGTTGAAGGAGGGGGCGTTGATACGCAGTATTTT; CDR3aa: CSVEGGGVDTQYF
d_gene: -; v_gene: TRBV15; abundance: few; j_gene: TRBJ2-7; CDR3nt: TGTGCCACAGAGGGGACTGTATCCTACGAGCAGTACTTC; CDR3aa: CATEGTVSYEQYF
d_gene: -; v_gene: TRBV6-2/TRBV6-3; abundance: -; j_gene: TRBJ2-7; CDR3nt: TGTGCCAGCACCGAGGCTAGAAGGGCCTACGAGCAGTACTTC; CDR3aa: CASTEARRAYEQYF
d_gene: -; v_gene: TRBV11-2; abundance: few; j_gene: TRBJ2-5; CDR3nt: TGTGCCAGCAGCTCCGTGGGGCTGGAGACCCAGTACTTC; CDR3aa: CASSSVGLETQYF
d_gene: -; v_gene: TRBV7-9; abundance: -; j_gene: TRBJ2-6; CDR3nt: TGTGCCAGCAGCTTCCCCCAGAGACAGTCTGGGGCCAACGTCCTGACTTTC; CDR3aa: CASSFPQRQSGANVLTF
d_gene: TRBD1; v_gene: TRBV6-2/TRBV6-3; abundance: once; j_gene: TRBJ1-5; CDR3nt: TGTGCCAGCACTGCCGGGACAGGGTTTCAGCCCCAGCATTTT; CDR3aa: CASTAGTGFQPQHF
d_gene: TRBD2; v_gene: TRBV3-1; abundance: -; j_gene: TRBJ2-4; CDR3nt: TGTGCCAGCAGCCAAGAGGGCGGGGGGAGCAAAAACATTCAGTACTTC; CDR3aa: CASSQEGGGSKNIQYF
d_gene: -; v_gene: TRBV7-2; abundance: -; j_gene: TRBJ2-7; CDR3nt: TGTGCCAGCAGCTTAGGGGACACGGTCGTCCACGAGCAGTACTTC; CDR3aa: CASSLGDTVVHEQYF
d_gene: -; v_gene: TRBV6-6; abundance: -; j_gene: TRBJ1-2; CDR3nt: TGTGCCAGCAGTTACGAAGCAGGGCATCCGAATGGCTACACCTTC; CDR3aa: CASSYEAGHPNGYTF
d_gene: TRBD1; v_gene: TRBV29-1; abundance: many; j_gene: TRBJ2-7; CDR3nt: TGCAGCGCTCTCCCACAGGGGCGCTACGAGCAGTACTTC; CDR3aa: CSALPQGRYEQYF
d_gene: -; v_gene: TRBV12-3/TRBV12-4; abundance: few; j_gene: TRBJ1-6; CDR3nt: TGTGCCAGCAGTACCCGGCAGGGCCATAATTCACCCCTCCACTTT; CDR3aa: CASSTRQGHNSPLHF
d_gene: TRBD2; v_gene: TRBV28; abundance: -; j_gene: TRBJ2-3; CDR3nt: TGTGCCAGTTGTACGGGACTAGCAACGGATACGCAGTATTTT; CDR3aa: CASCTGLATDTQYF
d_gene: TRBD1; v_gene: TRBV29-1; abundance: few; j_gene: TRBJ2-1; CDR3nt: TGCAGTGCTGTTACAGGGGTGCAGTTCTTC; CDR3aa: CSAVTGVQFF
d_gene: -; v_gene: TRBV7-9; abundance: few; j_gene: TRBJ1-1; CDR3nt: TGTGCCAGCAGCTTACCCCTGGGCGGGGGTAGGGAGAACACTGAAGCTTTCTTT; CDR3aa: CASSLPLGGGRENTEAFF
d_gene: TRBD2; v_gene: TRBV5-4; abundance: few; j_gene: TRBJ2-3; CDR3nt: TGTGCCAGCGGTAGCGGGGGTTACACAGATACGCAGTATTTT; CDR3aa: CASGSGGYTDTQYF
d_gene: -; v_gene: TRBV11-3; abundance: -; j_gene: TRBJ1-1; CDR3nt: TGTGCCAGCAGCCCTCGACAGGTCTTGAACACTGAAGCTTTCTTT; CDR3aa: CASSPRQVLNTEAFF
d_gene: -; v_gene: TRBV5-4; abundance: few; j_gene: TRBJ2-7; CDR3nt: TGTGCCAGCAGCTTGGACCGCATTACGGGCTACGAGCAGTACTTC; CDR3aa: CASSLDRITGYEQYF
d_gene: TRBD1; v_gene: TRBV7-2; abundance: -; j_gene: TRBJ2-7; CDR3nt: TGTGCCAGCAGCAAGGACAGGGGCTCCTACAATGAGCAGTACTTC; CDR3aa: CASSKDRGSYNEQYF
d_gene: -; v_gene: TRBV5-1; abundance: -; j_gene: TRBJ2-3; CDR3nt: TGCGCCAGCACCCTGTTCTCCGGCGTTAGCACAGATACGCAGTATTTT; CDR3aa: CASTLFSGVSTDTQYF
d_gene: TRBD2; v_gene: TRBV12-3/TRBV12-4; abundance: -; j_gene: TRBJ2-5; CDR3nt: TGTGCCAGCAGTTTACTTTTAGCGGGGGTGGAGACCCAGTACTTC; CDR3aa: CASSLLLAGVETQYF
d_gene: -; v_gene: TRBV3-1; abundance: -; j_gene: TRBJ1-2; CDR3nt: TGTGCCAGCAGCCAAATGGGAGGGGGATTTTATGGCTACACCTTC; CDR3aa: CASSQMGGGFYGYTF
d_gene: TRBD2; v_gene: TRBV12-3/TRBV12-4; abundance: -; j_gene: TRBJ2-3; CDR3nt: TGTGCCAGCGGCGGGACTAGCGAGTCCACAGATACGCAGTATTTT; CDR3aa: CASGGTSESTDTQYF
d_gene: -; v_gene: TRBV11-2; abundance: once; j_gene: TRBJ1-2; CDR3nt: TGTGCCAGCAGTTTCCTAACACCTAGGGGCGGCTACACCTTC; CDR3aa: CASSFLTPRGGYTF
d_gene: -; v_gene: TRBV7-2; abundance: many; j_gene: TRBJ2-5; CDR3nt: TGTGCCAGCAGCTTAGTTGTGGAGACCCAGTACTTC; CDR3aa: CASSLVVETQYF
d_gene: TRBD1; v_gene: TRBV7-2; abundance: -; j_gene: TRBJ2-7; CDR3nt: TGTGCCAGCAGCTTTATCTTGTTCGAGACAGGGTCCATCTACAATGCGCAGTACTTC; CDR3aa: CASSFILFETGSIYNAQYF
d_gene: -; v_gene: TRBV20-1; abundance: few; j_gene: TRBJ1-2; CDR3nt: TGCAGTGCTAGGGCGGGACACCAGAACTATGGCTACACCTTC; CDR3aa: CSARAGHQNYGYTF
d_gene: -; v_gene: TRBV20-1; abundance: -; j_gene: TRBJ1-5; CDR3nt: TGCAGTGCTAGAGGGGGTGGGGCTAACAATCAGCCCCAGCATTTT; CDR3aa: CSARGGGANNQPQHF